Following are 17 T cell receptor beta chains from one sample sequenced in a study of STAT3 mutations in large granular lymphocyte leukemia. Study-wide findings and caveats: Every T-LGLL patient had at least one immunodominant TCRbeta clonotype.

Sequencing used immunoSEQ multiplex PCR; TCRdb keeps in-frame clones, though not all of them. The sample holds roughly 11,000 clones, about 80% seen once. These receptors have no known antigen. The sample comprised peripheral blood mononuclear cells. Receptor source: a man between 60 and 75 years old with T-cell large granular lymphocyte leukemia. Some clones in this sample may be carry-over from other donors' samples.

The gene calls are TRBV4-3 and TRBJ1-1; D possibly corresponds to TRBD1 (6 bases). The ends were cut back, 0 bases at V and 1 base at J, with 9 bases in the middle. CDR1 and CDR2 (germline): LGHNA, YSLEER. The CDR3 sequence is 15 residues long. In nucleotides, the CDR3 is TGCGCCAGCAGCCAAGACCCAGGGGAGAACACTGAAGCTTTCTTT. Translating it yields CASSQDPGENTEAFF.

The V call is TRBV9, the J call TRBJ2-1; 7 positions match TRBD1. The CDR3 sequence is 13 residues long. Germline assignment: CDR1 SGDLS and CDR2 YYNGEE. The V segment lost 7 bases and the J segment 8 bases; nucleotides outside the gene matches: 9. CDR3 sequence: CASGTVLSHEQFF. In DNA, the CDR3 is TGTGCCAGCGGGACAGTTCTCTCCCATGAGCAGTTCTTC. The full variable domain, with the rest looked up from reference TRBV9 and TRBJ2-1, is DSGVTQTPKHLITATGQRVTLRCSPRSGDLSVYWYQQSLDQGLQFLIQYYNGEERAKGNILERFSAQQFPDLHSELNLSSLELGDSALYFCASGTVLSHEQFFGPGTRLTVL.

The chain combines TRBV5-6 with TRBJ2-5; the D is unclear. The CDR3 spans 14 residues. CDR1 SGHDT and CDR2 YYEEEE come from the germline V gene. V was shortened by 3 bases and J by 9 bases, with 18 bases between the two germline ends. CDR3 DNA: TGTGCCAGCAGCTACGGACGCCCGGCATCGGCCCAGTACTTC. Translated, it gives CASSYGRPASAQYF.

Details on this clone: It is likely a read error: a sequence one base away is far more abundant. This sequence joins TRBV9 and TRBJ2-7, with 8 bases that match TRBD2. The germline gives CDR1 SGDLS, CDR2 YYNGEE. This CDR3 comprises 16 residues. Unmatched junction bases numbered 10, after V lost 3 bases and J lost 2 bases. The DNA of the CDR3 is TGTGCCAGCAGCGCTCCCCGGGAGGGGACGGCCTACGAGCAGTACTTC. It translates to CASSAPREGTAYEQYF.

The chain uses TRBV18 and TRBJ1-5; no clear D gene. The length of the CDR3 is 13 residues. Trimming took off 2 bases at V and 0 bases at J, with 2 bases between the two ends. Looked up from germline, CDR1 is KGHSH and CDR2 is LQKENI. The CDR3 DNA reads as TGTGCCAGCTCACCAAGTAGCAATCAGCCCCAGCATTTT. This translates into CASSPSSNQPQHF.

There are a few counts of this clone. The chain links TRBV27 to TRBJ1-5; D gene ambiguous. V gave up 4 bases and J gave up 3 bases, with 4 bases separating them. Germline V gives CDR1 MNHEY, CDR2 SMNVEV (reference sequence). The CDR3 covers 12 residues. CDR3 nucleotide sequence: TGTGCCAGCAGTTCCCCCAATCAGCCCCAGCATTTT. Translation gives CASSSPNQPQHF.

V and J are TRBV19 and TRBJ1-1; tentatively, D is TRBD1 (5 bases). Between the trimmed V and J ends, which lost 6 bases and 6 bases, there was a span of 14 bases. The CDR3 consists of 13 residues. Germline loops: CDR1 LNHDA, CDR2 SQIVND (reference sequence). The CDR3 DNA sequence: TGTGCCAGTAGCCTCCTCCCGGGGGCTGAAGCTTTCTTT. The encoded protein is CASSLLPGAEAFF. The variable domain in full, with the rest retrieved from reference TRBV19 and TRBJ1-1, is DGGITQSPKYLFRKEGQNVTLSCEQNLNHDAMYWYRQDPGQGLRLIYYSQIVNDFQKGDIAEGYSVSREKKESFPLTVTSAQKNPTAFYLCASSLLPGAEAFFGQGTRLTVV.

The rearrangement links TRBV18 to TRBJ2-5; 11 nucleotides line up with TRBD2. Germline-derived CDR1 and CDR2 are KGHSH and LQKENI. The CDR3 loop spans 18 amino acids. Trimming at V came to 5 bases and at J to 1 base, leaving 12 bases not matched to a gene. The CDR3 loop reads CASSSNTGLAGLQETQYF. In nucleotides, the CDR3 is TGTGCCAGCTCATCAAATACCGGACTAGCGGGCCTCCAAGAGACCCAGTACTTC.

This chain links TRBV7-9 with TRBJ1-1; D is possibly TRBD1 (6 bases). There are 13 residues in the CDR3. Between the trimmed V and J ends, which lost 3 bases and 4 bases, there was a span of 9 bases. Germline assignment: CDR1 SEHNR and CDR2 FQNEAQ (reference sequence). The CDR3 spells CASSFGTPTEAFF. Written as DNA, the CDR3 is TGTGCCAGCAGCTTTGGGACACCCACTGAAGCTTTCTTT. The complete variable domain, with remaining parts taken from reference TRBV7-9 and TRBJ1-1, reads DTGVSQNPRHKITKRGQNVTFRCDPISEHNRLYWYRQTLGQGPEFLTYFQNEAQLEKSRLLSDRFSAERPKGSFSTLEIQRTEQGDSAMYLCASSFGTPTEAFFGQGTRLTVV.

V gene TRBV4-1 combines with J gene TRBJ1-4; weak D call: TRBD1 (5 bases). Germline lookup yields CDR1 MGHRA and CDR2 YSYEKL. The V gene lost 4 bases and the J gene lost 6 bases, with 15 bases spanning the gap. The CDR3 runs 15 residues. The CDR3 protein is CASSRVGLKDEKLFF. As DNA, the CDR3 is TGCGCCAGCAGCCGAGTGGGACTAAAGGATGAAAAACTGTTTTTT.

This rearrangement joins TRBV27 to TRBJ2-7; 11 bases match TRBD1. V lost 7 bases, J lost 5 bases, and 10 bases stayed unmatched. This CDR3 is 15 amino acids long. Germline V lookup: CDR1 MNHEY, CDR2 SMNVEV (reference sequence). Written as DNA, the CDR3 is TGTGCCAGCATGGACAGGGGGCTTTCTATGGACGAGCAGTACTTC. Amino acid sequence: CASMDRGLSMDEQYF.

The V gene is TRBV7-9, the J gene TRBJ2-1; 12 bases agree with TRBD2. Trimming at V came to 5 bases and at J to 5 bases, leaving 13 bases not matched to a gene. This CDR3 region has 18 residues. Germline CDR1 and CDR2: SEHNR and FQNEAQ (reference sequence). CDR3 loop: CASSLQGLAGGRDNEQFF. CDR3 nucleotide sequence: TGTGCCAGCAGCCTACAGGGACTAGCGGGTGGGCGGGACAATGAGCAGTTCTTC.

The chain employs TRBV29-1 and TRBJ1-5, with D unclear. V lost 3 bases to trimming and J lost 6 bases, with 12 bases between them. The CDR3 sequence is 13 residues long. Germline loops: CDR1 SQVTM, CDR2 ANQGSEA. CDR3 amino acids: CSVEGGRGQPQHF. The DNA of the CDR3 is TGCAGCGTTGAGGGCGGGAGAGGTCAGCCCCAGCATTTT.

The rearrangement joins TRBV27 to TRBJ1-5; 7 bases are a match to TRBD1. V shed 2 bases and J 5 bases; nucleotides not matched to a gene: 6. This CDR3 is built from 15 residues. Germline V CDR1 and CDR2: MNHEY, SMNVEV (reference sequence). CDR3 sequence (DNA): TGTGCCAGCAGTTTAAAGGGGGCCCGCGATCAGCCCCAGCATTTT. This translates into CASSLKGARDQPQHF.

This clone is a singleton in its sample. The chain has TRBV5-6 and TRBJ1-1; the D gene is possibly TRBD1 (6 bases). This CDR3 region has 14 residues. Germline assignment: CDR1 SGHDT and CDR2 YYEEEE. V was shortened by 3 bases and J by 1 base, with 10 bases between the two germline ends. CDR3 sequence reads: CASSSTGRNTEAFF. The CDR3 DNA sequence: TGTGCCAGCAGCTCCACAGGGAGGAACACTGAAGCTTTCTTT. Based on the CDR3 plus reference TRBV5-6 and TRBJ1-1, the full variable domain is DAGVTQSPTHLIKTRGQQVTLRCSPKSGHDTVSWYQQALGQGPQFIFQYYEEEERQRGNFPDRFSGHQFPNYSSELNVNALLLGDSALYLCASSSTGRNTEAFFGQGTRLTVV.

The chain carries TRBV5-4 and TRBJ1-1; 7 bases are a match to TRBD1. Trimming at V came to 0 bases and at J to 4 bases, leaving 3 bases not matched to a gene. The CDR3 consists of 14 residues. Germline CDR1 reads SGHNT; CDR2 reads YYREEE (reference sequence). CDR3 protein: CASSLDRGATEAFF. CDR3 nucleotide sequence: TGTGCCAGCAGCTTGGACAGGGGCGCCACTGAAGCTTTCTTT.

This clone has more than one count but fewer than ten. The chain uses TRBV11-2 and TRBJ2-1, with TRBD2 matching over 8 bases. J gave up 7 bases and V 1 base, and 0 bases lay outside the gene matches. This CDR3 region has 13 residues. Germline values: CDR1 SGHAT, CDR2 FQNNGV. CDR3 amino acids: CASSLGGRNEQFF. In DNA, the CDR3 is TGTGCCAGCAGCTTAGGCGGGAGGAATGAGCAGTTCTTC.